These 8 T cell receptor beta chains were all obtained from the same sample, sequenced in a study of shared clonotypes between healthy human individuals. The assay was immunoSEQ multiplex PCR, and TCRdb's table has in-frame clones only and misses some. Among 2 million to 3 million clones listed, more than 85% were seen once. The sequenced sample consisted of naive CD4+ T cells from PBMCs. The subset is: CD45RA+ positively selected. These receptors originate from a man aged 18 to 35 in good health. Some clones in this sample may be carry-over from other donors' samples.

V gene TRBV5-6 combines with J gene TRBJ2-3; D is unclear. Between the trimmed V and J ends, which lost 2 bases and 3 bases, there was a span of 10 bases. Germline values: CDR1 SGHDT, CDR2 YYEEEE. The CDR3 is 14 residues long. DNA for the CDR3: TGTGCCAGCAGCTTCCCGGAGACTACAGATACGCAGTATTTT. Its protein is CASSFPETTDTQYF.

This chain uses TRBV15 with TRBJ1-1, with TRBD1 matching 8 bases. The CDR3 has 15 residues. J lost 7 bases, V lost 5 bases, and 12 bases had no gene match. Germline V gives CDR1 LNHNV, CDR2 YYDKDF (reference sequence). The CDR3: CATSGRTGGRSEAFF. CDR3 DNA sequence: TGTGCCACCAGCGGAAGAACAGGGGGAAGAAGTGAAGCTTTCTTT.

For this clone: At one end the junction does not follow the germline gene, possibly because of a read error. V gene TRBV7-2 combines with J gene TRBJ2-5, with 13 bases aligning to TRBD2. This CDR3 region has 15 residues. Germline CDR1 reads SGHTA; CDR2 reads FQGNSA. The CDR3 loop reads CASSPHRTSGSSVDF. Here the CDR3 DNA reads TGTGCCAGCAGCCCACACCGGACTAGCGGGAGTTCAGTCGACTTC.

The chain carries TRBV28 and TRBJ2-5; 12 bases agree with TRBD2. Per germline, CDR1 MDHEN and CDR2 SYDVKM. Trimming cost V 3 bases and J 7 bases; bases outside gene matches: 6. The CDR3 runs 15 residues. The chain's CDR3 is CASSFEGLAGWTQYF. In DNA, the CDR3 is TGTGCCAGCAGTTTTGAAGGACTAGCGGGATGGACCCAGTACTTC.

This chain links TRBV28 with TRBJ1-1, with D possibly TRBD1 on 5 matching bases. Germline loops: CDR1 MDHEN, CDR2 SYDVKM. The CDR3 contains 14 residues. V lost 1 base, J lost 5 bases, and 11 bases lay in between. The DNA of the CDR3 is TGTGCCAGCAGTTTATATCAGGGCTGGACTGAAGCTTTCTTT. This sequence encodes CASSLYQGWTEAFF.

J is TRBJ2-3 and V is TRBV2, with D possibly called TRBD1 or TRBD2 (6 bases each). Deletions cut 4 bases from V and 0 bases from J, with 14 bases between. The CDR3 length is 16 residues. The V gene's germline CDR1 is SNHLY and CDR2 FYNNEI. The CDR3 is CASSVEGGGSTDTQYF. CDR3 DNA: TGTGCCAGCAGTGTAGAGGGGGGCGGGAGCACAGATACGCAGTATTTT.

The chain links TRBV7-3 to TRBJ2-3; D may correspond to TRBD1 or TRBD2 (5 bases each). Trimming removed 5 bases at V and 6 bases at J, with 9 bases between. The CDR3 has 12 amino acids. CDR1 and CDR2 (germline): SGHTA, FQGTGA. The CDR3 DNA follows: TGTGCCAGCAGCGGCTGGGGGGATACGCAGTATTTT. This translates into CASSGWGDTQYF.

The chain carries TRBV29-1 and TRBJ2-7; D possibly corresponds to TRBD2 (5 bases). V lost 4 bases and J lost 0, with 16 bases in between. The CDR3 covers 15 residues. CDR1 is SQVTM, CDR2 ANQGSEA, per germline. CDR3 bases: TGCAGCGTTGGAGTCCTGCGGAGGAGCTCCTACGAGCAGTACTTC. It translates to CSVGVLRRSSYEQYF.